Listed below are T cell receptor beta chains from one sample, sequenced in a study of blood T cell repertoires in COVID-19. Profiling relied on immunoSEQ multiplex PCR, and the TCRdb table lists in-frame clones only, not all of them. The data contain approximately 98,000 clones, roughly 82% of them singletons. Material for sequencing was peripheral blood. The receptor source for this set is a man older than 75 with acute or convalescent COVID-19. Both conserved end residues are part of each CDR3. D genes are given only for firm matches. Rows may omit the clone size; those that give it use once, few, many or a size class.

TRBJ2-5,TRBD2,TRBV10-1,-,TGCGCCAGCAGTAGGACTAGCGGACAAGAGACCCAGTACTTC,CASSRTSGQETQYF
TRBJ2-7,-,TRBV5-4,-,TGTGCCAGCAGCTCCCGGGCGGGATCTACCTACGAGCAGTACTTC,CASSSRAGSTYEQYF
TRBJ2-4,TRBD1,TRBV20-1,-,TGCAGTGCTAGTTTTGAGGGACAGGGAAGCATTCAGTACTTC,CSASFEGQGSIQYF
TRBJ1-5,-,TRBV19,once,TGTGCCACCCGCTCCGGGGGGTCCAATCAGCCCCAGCATTTT,CATRSGGSNQPQHF
TRBJ2-5,-,TRBV14,-,TGTGCCAGCAGCTCCTCCGACACACCTCCGGAGACCCAGTACTTC,CASSSSDTPPETQYF
TRBJ1-1,-,TRBV5-5,-,TGTGCCAGCAGTTTACCAGGAGGAACGAACACTGAAGCTTTCTTT,CASSLPGGTNTEAFF
TRBJ2-1,-,TRBV7-2,-,TGTGCCAGCCTCCTGACTGGACTCCCTAAATACAATGAGCAGTTCTTC,CASLLTGLPKYNEQFF
TRBJ2-1,TRBD2,TRBV6-2/TRBV6-3,-,TGTGCCAGCAGTTTGAGGACTAGCATAAGGCGGAAGGAGCAGTTCTTC,CASSLRTSIRRKEQFF
TRBJ2-6,-,TRBV11-2,-,TGTGCCAGCAGCCCTACTTACGGGTCTGCGGGGGCCAACGTCCTGACTTTC,CASSPTYGSAGANVLTF
TRBJ2-4,-,TRBV18,-,TGTGCCAGCTCACCTTACAGGCTAGCCAAAAACATTCAGTACTTC,CASSPYRLAKNIQYF
TRBJ2-7,TRBD2,TRBV28,-,TGTGCCAGCAAAAGCGGGAGGGTCAACGAGCAGTACTTC,CASKSGRVNEQYF
TRBJ2-7,-,TRBV7-9,-,TGTGCCAGCAGCTTTAACAGGGTCTCCTACGAGCAGTACTTC,CASSFNRVSYEQYF
TRBJ2-1,-,TRBV7-2,-,TGTGCCAGCAGCGATTACCTAGGCCGCAATGAGCAGTTCTTC,CASSDYLGRNEQFF
TRBJ2-1,TRBD2,TRBV5-1,-,TGCGCCAGCAGCTTGGCCGGGACTAGCGGGATCAATGAGCAGTTCTTC,CASSLAGTSGINEQFF
TRBJ2-1,-,TRBV5-8,-,TGTGCCAGCAGCTTGGTGGGACTCCCAATCAACTACGTCCCATATGAGCAGTTCTTC,CASSLVGLPINYVPYEQFF
TRBJ2-5,-,TRBV18,-,TGTGCCAGCTCACCACCAACTAAAGAGACCCAGTACTTC,CASSPPTKETQYF
TRBJ2-1,TRBD1,TRBV6-5,-,TGTGCCAGCACGGAGCGGGACAGGGCAAGGGAGCAGTTCTTC,CASTERDRAREQFF
TRBJ2-5,-,TRBV3-1/TRBV3-2,-,TGTGCCAGCAGCCAAGATCGCGGGCTACAGTACTTC,CASSQDRGLQYF
TRBJ2-7,TRBD2,TRBV30,-,TGTGCCTGGAGTGGCGGCGGGAGCTCCTACGAGCAGTACTTC,CAWSGGGSSYEQYF
TRBJ2-2,TRBD1,TRBV7-2,-,TGTGCCAGCAGCTTTGACAGGGGGCACACCGGGGAGCTGTTTTTT,CASSFDRGHTGELFF
TRBJ1-3,TRBD1,TRBV9,-,TGTGCCAGCAGCGCACAGGGGCTGGGTGGAAACACCATATATTTT,CASSAQGLGGNTIYF
TRBJ2-5,TRBD2,TRBV7-8,few,TGTGCCAGCAGCCACCCGACTAGCGGGAGGGGAGAGACCCAGTACTTC,CASSHPTSGRGETQYF
TRBJ1-4,TRBD1,TRBV28,-,TGTGCCAGCAGTATCATCGGGACAGGGGAAAAACTGTTTTTT,CASSIIGTGEKLFF